One and the same sample provided the 12 T cell receptor beta chains below, sequenced in a study of shared clonotypes between healthy human individuals (dated by TCRdb to between 2020 and 2021). CD8 naive samples consisted of CD45RO-negative cells that were positively selected for CCR7, yielding a CD45RA+CCR7+ population without TemRA cells. Libraries were constructed by the immunoSEQ multiplex PCR assay. The immuneACCESS repertoire file appears here via TCRdb, limited to in-frame rearrangements. These files lack a portion of the clones; in checked studies, under half of the deficit traces to unresolved V genes, and the cause of the others is not known. For this sample the table gives about 2 million clones, of which roughly 95% were detected only once. The leading ten clones occupy roughly 1% of the sample. The material sequenced was naive CD8+ T cells sorted from blood. The cell subset or site tag for this specimen amounts to: CD45RA+CCR7+. These receptors originate from a young man in good health.

The gene calls are TRBV7-8 and TRBJ2-5, with TRBD2 identical over 8 bases. Germline V gene sequence: CDR1 SGHVS, CDR2 FQNEAQ. This CDR3 has 19 amino acids. With V trimmed by 2 bases and J by 1 base, 15 bases remained unmatched. CDR3 bases: TGTGCCAGCAGCTTAACCGAACTAGCGGTCCGCGGCACCCAAGAGACCCAGTACTTC. Residues: CASSLTELAVRGTQETQYF.

V and J are TRBV28 and TRBJ2-3, with D maybe TRBD1 (5 bases). In germline, CDR1 is MDHEN, CDR2 SYDVKM. V shed 3 bases and J shed 2 bases, with 9 bases lying between them. The CDR3 spans 14 residues. As DNA, the CDR3 is TGTGCCAGCAGTTTCCTGACAGACACAGATACGCAGTATTTT. Its protein product is CASSFLTDTDTQYF.

V is TRBV7-2 and J is TRBJ2-3, with TRBD2 identical over 12 bases. Germline CDR1 and CDR2: SGHTA and FQGNSA. This CDR3 is built from 16 residues. Unmatched junction bases numbered 5, after V lost 5 bases and J lost 2 bases. CDR3 loop: CASSHGLAGTTDTQYF. In DNA, the CDR3 is TGTGCCAGCAGCCACGGACTAGCGGGGACCACAGATACGCAGTATTTT.

About this clone: The same CDR3 can be traced to other DNA sequences in this sample. V and J are TRBV7-9 and TRBJ2-3; no firm D call. CDR3 length: 13 residues. V was trimmed by 5 bases and J by 3 bases, leaving 9 bases between them. Per germline, CDR1 SEHNR and CDR2 FQNEAQ (reference sequence). This CDR3 reads CASSPPSTDTQYF. CDR3 sequence (DNA): TGTGCCAGCAGCCCCCCTTCGACAGATACGCAGTATTTT.

This rearrangement joins TRBV13 to TRBJ2-5; 9 bases map to TRBD2. V shed 5 bases and J 5 bases; nucleotides not matched to a gene: 9. Germline CDR1 is PRHDT and CDR2 is FYEKMQ (reference sequence). The CDR3 covers 15 residues. The CDR3 protein is CASSLTSGVVETQYF. In DNA form, the CDR3 reads TGTGCCAGCAGCCTGACTAGCGGAGTGGTGGAGACCCAGTACTTC.

The CDR3 protein is CASSQGTGWEKLFF. CDR3 DNA sequence: TGTGCCAGCAGTCAGGGGACAGGGTGGGAAAAACTGTTTTTT. V is TRBV27 and J is TRBJ1-4; 9 positions agree with TRBD1. The J segment lost 8 bases and the V segment lost 5 bases, leaving 6 bases of the junction unmatched. This CDR3 spans 14 amino acids. CDR1 is MNHEY and CDR2 is SMNVEV in the germline V gene (reference sequence).

V and J are TRBV4-1 and TRBJ2-1; the match to TRBD2 covers 11 bases. The V segment lost 1 base and the J segment 8 bases; nucleotides outside the gene matches: 7. The CDR3 loop spans 16 amino acids. Germline V gene sequence: CDR1 MGHRA, CDR2 YSYEKL. This chain's CDR3 is CASSQVSGGALDEQFF. The CDR3 bases are TGCGCCAGCAGCCAAGTTAGCGGGGGGGCCTTAGATGAGCAGTTCTTC.

The rearrangement joins TRBV5-8 to TRBJ1-1; D not resolved. The V end was cut by 5 bases, the J end by 2 bases, with 13 bases between. CDR1 and CDR2 from the germline V gene are SGHTS and YDEGEE. There are 14 residues in the CDR3. The CDR3 loop is CASSGMRANTEAFF. The CDR3 DNA follows: TGTGCCAGCAGTGGCATGAGGGCTAACACTGAAGCTTTCTTT. Full variable domain (rest looked up from reference TRBV5-8 and TRBJ1-1): EAGVTQSPTHLIKTRGQQATLRCSPISGHTSVYWYQQALGLGLQFLLWYDEGEERNRGNFPPRFSGRQFPNYSSELNVNALELEDSALYLCASSGMRANTEAFFGQGTRLTVV.

V is TRBV25-1 and J is TRBJ1-1, with D possibly being TRBD1 (5 bases). CDR3 length equals 12 residues. Trimming left V 1 base short and J 7 bases short, with 7 bases between. Germline values: CDR1 MGHDK, CDR2 SYGVNS. In DNA, the CDR3 is TGTGCCAGCAGTGAATGGGACGGTGAAGCTTTCTTT. This encodes CASSEWDGEAFF.

This chain uses TRBV7-6 with TRBJ1-6; the D is unclear. Germline V gives CDR1 SGHVS, CDR2 FNYEAQ. CDR3 size: 12 residues. Trimming took off 5 bases at V and 15 bases at J, with 14 bases between the two ends. The CDR3 bases are TGTGCCAGCAGCCCCAACGGAGGACTCCTCCACTTT. This sequence encodes CASSPNGGLLHF.

The table lists this clone with a few counts. Other DNA sequences in this specimen translate into the identical CDR3. The chain links TRBV7-9 to TRBJ1-5; D remains unclear. The CDR3 consists of 12 residues. V shed 1 base and J shed 7 bases, with 5 bases lying between them. Germline values: CDR1 SEHNR, CDR2 FQNEAQ (reference sequence). The CDR3 region has the DNA TGTGCCAGCAGCTTAGGCGGGCAGCCCCAGCATTTT. It codes for CASSLGGQPQHF.

This chain links TRBV30 with TRBJ2-5; no clear D gene. The CDR3 has 10 amino acids. Germline V gives CDR1 GTSNPN, CDR2 SVGIG (reference sequence). The ends were cut back, 5 bases at V and 2 bases at J, with 3 bases in the middle. This chain's CDR3 is CAWEQETQYF. The CDR3 DNA reads TGTGCCTGGGAACAAGAGACCCAGTACTTC. The full variable domain, completed using reference TRBV30 and TRBJ2-5, is SQTIHQWPATLVQPVGSPLSLECTVEGTSNPNLYWYRQAAGRGLQLLFYSVGIGQISSEVPQNLSASRPQDRQFILSSKKLLLSDSGFYLCAWEQETQYFGPGTRLLVL.